This T cell receptor beta chain derives from a study of blood T cell repertoires in COVID-19. Study summary: Samples of COVID-19 (acute and convalescent) were obtained from the United States, Italy and Spain.

TCRdb's table, derived via immunoSEQ multiplex PCR, lists solely in-frame clones and lacks some. The sample includes nearly 50,000 clones, about nine tenths of them seen just once. The germline V gene encodes CDR1 SGHAT and CDR2 FQNNGV. Trimming removed 2 bases at V and 8 bases at J, with 7 bases between. The CDR3 totals 12 residues. The V and J genes are TRBV11-2 and TRBJ2-1; no firm D call. This TCR was sampled from an elderly woman with COVID-19, enrolled during active disease. The sequenced sample was peripheral blood. This chain's CDR3 is CASSLNRDEQFF. The CDR3 bases are TGTGCCAGCAGCTTAAATCGGGATGAGCAGTTCTTC.